This T cell receptor beta chain emerged from a study of blood T cells in healthy people across ages. General study points: Unsorted PBMCs ruled out conclusive naive versus antigen-experienced comparison.

PCR was performed a second time for about 7 to 12 cycles using a sample-barcoded 5' primer and a J-beta primer mix. The authors tagged each cDNA molecule using a template-switch adaptor with 12 random nucleotides. From each sample, at least 3 million paired-end reads containing CDR3 were obtained. MiXCR was run by TCRdb on the 5' RACE reads, yielding one entry per CDR3 protein. The sample lists approximately 900,000 distinct CDR3 sequences, almost 30% occurring once. Remarks on this clonotype: The antigen remains unidentified.

Another study also made use of these data, one on T cells of mothers and their children. As that study records: Three healthy Caucasian mothers and their six children were the donors.

The sample was blood. The receptor was isolated from a woman aged 40 to 50 in good health.

CDR3 loop: CANGVGTGELFF. The CDR3, as DNA: TGTGCCAATGGGGTTGGCACCGGGGAGCTGTTTTTT. The chain combines TRBV27 with TRBJ2-2; no clear D. In germline, CDR1 is MNHEY, CDR2 SMNVEV (reference sequence). The ends were cut back, 10 bases at V and 4 bases at J, with 10 bases in the middle. The CDR3 covers 12 residues.